This T cell receptor beta chain was profiled in a study of T-cell memory formation after mild COVID-19. Whole-study context: TCR clusters were largely donor specific.

Whole-study findings and limits: Some clones that responded turned up in pre-infection memory, which suggests that cross-reactive memory joined in.

TCRdb re-analysed the 5' RACE reads in MiXCR, keeping a single row per CDR3 protein. The profile covers around 400,000 distinct CDR3 sequences, with 20% to 25% appearing a single time and roughly 9.7% taken by the ten largest. As to this clonotype: Its antigen is not identified.

Sequencing used PBMCs or a T cell subset sorted from them (not recorded which). The TCR comes from an adult woman who had mild COVID-19 (a few samples of this study predate the infection). Cell type and time point are not known.

CDR3: CASSGTGTAGNTIYF. CDR3 nucleotide sequence: TGTGCCAGCAGTGGAACAGGGACAGCTGGAAACACCATATATTTT. This chain uses TRBV12-3 or TRBV12-4 with TRBJ1-3; TRBD1 aligns across 7 bases. There are 15 residues in the CDR3. After removal of 5 bases from V and 2 bases from J, the junction contained 6 bases not matched to a gene.